This TCR beta chain was found in a study of shared clonotypes between healthy human individuals. The protocol was immunoSEQ multiplex PCR, while the TCRdb copy is restricted to in-frame clones and leaves out a portion. This sample carries about 500,000 clones, 77% of them seen once, and the ten largest clones take about 12%. V lost 5 bases and J lost 9; bases outside the gene matches: 7. Germline loops: CDR1 DFQATT, CDR2 SNEGSKA (reference sequence). The CDR3 is made up of 11 amino acids. The sample comprised PBMCs. The sequence was obtained from a woman between 40 and 55 years old in good health. Some clones in this sample may be carry-over from other donors' samples. The rearrangement uses TRBV20-1 and TRBJ2-7; 7 bases align to TRBD1. The CDR3 DNA reads as TGCAGTGCTGGACAGGCCTTGGGGCAGTACTTC. Its translation is CSAGQALGQYF.